In this sample, the clone carrying this T cell receptor (beta chain) turned up once. The antigen is unknown. Time point of the sample: baseline, week 1 (first vaccination visit). The sample's treatment: pre-vaccination baseline after standard-of-care therapy. This CDR3 has 16 residues. Germline lookup yields CDR1 LNHDA and CDR2 SQIVND (reference sequence). V was trimmed by 5 bases and J by 3 bases, leaving 17 bases between them. Generated by immunoSEQ multiplex PCR, the TCRdb table keeps only in-frame clones and is missing some. The table lists 85,000 to 100,000 clones, approximately 83% of them singletons. This sample is drawn from a study of a mutant IDH1 vaccine in newly diagnosed glioma. About the research overall: Treated patients had a mean age of 40.4 years and a sex split that was roughly 60% male and around 38% female.

Study-level results: The study observed vaccine-induced immune responses in roughly 95% of patients.

This TCR was recovered from a woman aged 45-65 years with glioma. The chain couples TRBV19 to TRBJ2-1; a weak D match, TRBD1 (6 bases). Here the sequenced sample was PBMCs, taken from a glioma patient treated with radiotherapy, temozolomide or both. The CDR3 loop is CASSPRQVLNYNEQFF. The CDR3 nucleotides read TGTGCCAGTAGTCCTCGACAGGTGTTAAACTACAATGAGCAGTTCTTC. Based on the CDR3 plus reference TRBV19 and TRBJ2-1, the full variable domain is DGGITQSPKYLFRKEGQNVTLSCEQNLNHDAMYWYRQDPGQGLRLIYYSQIVNDFQKGDIAEGYSVSREKKESFPLTVTSAQKNPTAFYLCASSPRQVLNYNEQFFGPGTRLTVL.